This TCR beta chain was identified during a study of T cells after yellow fever vaccination. Study context: The fractions with low cell numbers were processed using SMART-Seq v4 Ultra Low Input. Points from the study as a whole: Clones that expanded after primary vaccination mostly reappeared after the booster (roughly 96% CD4, 88% CD8). Contamination by abundant bulk-population clonotypes could be present in FACS-sorted repertoires. Some clonotypes were seen in both the CD4 and the CD8 compartments. These made up a small share and likely arose from convergent recombination.

MiXCR, run by TCRdb on the 5' RACE reads, gives a single entry per CDR3 protein. There are under 400,000 distinct CDR3 sequences in the sample; about 9.9% occur only once, and roughly a sixth lies in the top ten. To note about this clonotype: As yet, its antigen is unknown.

In germline, CDR1 is SNHLY, CDR2 FYNNEI. V was pared by 8 bases and J by 3 bases, with 8 bases of the junction left unmatched. The CDR3 extends over 15 amino acids. Sample: PBMCs, taken on the day of the first yellow fever vaccination. This TCR came from a man younger than 35 who received the YFV17D yellow fever vaccine. V and J are TRBV2 and TRBJ2-3; TRBD1 aligns across 10 bases. Here the CDR3 DNA reads TGTGCCAGCGTAGGGACAGGGGTCAGGACAGATACGCAGTATTTT. This codes for CASVGTGVRTDTQYF.